This T cell receptor (beta chain) was obtained from a study of OX40 agonist ivuxolimab in advanced cancers. Study-level background: Males comprised roughly four fifths of the group, whose mean age was around 62 years (range roughly 20 to 85).

TCRdb's copy holds only in-frame clones and misses some; the assay was immunoSEQ multiplex PCR. Among 90,000 to 100,000 clones, approximately 91% were seen once, and the ten largest hold around 0.82%. Study outcomes and limitations: Expanded peripheral T cell antigen specificity was not determined.

CDR1 and CDR2 from the germline V gene are SGHRS and YFSETQ. Trimming cost V 4 bases and J 2 bases; bases outside gene matches: 7. The CDR3 runs 16 residues. The study sampled blood at baseline, cycle 4 day 1, and cycle 7 day 1. On this clone: The antigen remains undetermined.

This receptor was obtained from an adult with an advanced solid tumor such as melanoma, head and neck, liver or kidney cancer. The source was CD4+ or CD8+ T cells sorted from blood, collected in a trial of the OX40 agonist ivuxolimab. This sequence joins TRBV5-1 and TRBJ2-1; 9 bases are a match to TRBD2. In DNA form, the CDR3 reads TGCGCCAGCAGCCCGACTAGCGGAGAACCCTACAATGAGCAGTTCTTC. The encoded protein is CASSPTSGEPYNEQFF.